Listed below are T cell receptor beta chains from one sample, sequenced in a study of blood T cells in healthy people across ages. TCRdb fed the 5' RACE reads into MiXCR, producing one record per CDR3 protein. This table has about a million distinct CDR3 sequences, 51% appearing once. Sequences were obtained from blood. Receptor source: a woman aged 60-75 years in good health. CDR3s include the opening cysteine and the closing phenylalanine or tryptophan. The D gene is left open where the match is weak. Clone sizes are given selectively: once, few, many, or a class where the clone is expanded.

CDR3aa: CASSQSTSGKRTQYF; CDR3nt: TGCGCCAGCAGCCAAAGCACTAGCGGGAAGCGCACGCAGTATTTT; v_gene: TRBV4-3; d_gene: TRBD2; j_gene: TRBJ2-3; abundance: few
CDR3aa: CASSSRTASYEQYF; CDR3nt: TGTGCCAGCAGCAGTAGGACGGCTTCCTACGAGCAGTACTTC; v_gene: TRBV3-1; d_gene: NA; j_gene: TRBJ2-7; abundance: NA
CDR3aa: CASSEGGLQPQHF; CDR3nt: TGCGCCAGCAGTGAGGGGGGATTGCAGCCCCAGCATTTT; v_gene: TRBV10-1; d_gene: NA; j_gene: TRBJ1-5; abundance: NA
CDR3aa: CASSAGQDGSPLHF; CDR3nt: TGTGCCAGCTCAGCGGGACAGGATGGTTCACCCCTCCACTTT; v_gene: TRBV7-9; d_gene: TRBD1; j_gene: TRBJ1-6; abundance: NA
CDR3aa: CASTSPGTRNYEQYF; CDR3nt: TGTGCCAGCACTTCGCCCGGGACAAGGAACTACGAGCAGTACTTC; v_gene: TRBV7-2; d_gene: NA; j_gene: TRBJ2-7; abundance: NA
CDR3aa: CASSLRAAPQDTQYF; CDR3nt: TGTGCCAGCAGCTTACGGGCAGCCCCACAAGATACGCAGTATTTT; v_gene: TRBV7-2; d_gene: NA; j_gene: TRBJ2-3; abundance: few
CDR3aa: CASSSTSYEQYF; CDR3nt: TGTGCCAGCAGCTCTACTAGCTACGAGCAGTACTTC; v_gene: TRBV7-9; d_gene: NA; j_gene: TRBJ2-7; abundance: many
CDR3aa: CATSSRLAQKQFF; CDR3nt: TGTGCCACCAGCAGCCGACTAGCGCAAAAGCAGTTCTTC; v_gene: TRBV15; d_gene: TRBD2; j_gene: TRBJ2-1; abundance: NA
CDR3aa: CASSFAARRTEAFF; CDR3nt: TGTGCCAGCAGTTTTGCTGCGAGGAGGACTGAAGCTTTCTTT; v_gene: TRBV12-3/TRBV12-4; d_gene: NA; j_gene: TRBJ1-1; abundance: NA
CDR3aa: CASSVLARYEQYF; CDR3nt: TGTGCCAGCAGTGTTTTAGCGAGGTACGAGCAGTACTTC; v_gene: TRBV28; d_gene: NA; j_gene: TRBJ2-7; abundance: NA
CDR3aa: CASSLSGFRETQYF; CDR3nt: TGTGCCAGCAGCCTTTCGGGCTTTAGAGAGACCCAGTACTTC; v_gene: TRBV7-2; d_gene: NA; j_gene: TRBJ2-5; abundance: few
CDR3aa: CSAPRASATHNEQFF; CDR3nt: TGCAGTGCCCCCCGGGCTAGCGCAACCCACAATGAGCAGTTCTTC; v_gene: TRBV20-1; d_gene: NA; j_gene: TRBJ2-1; abundance: NA
CDR3aa: CASSTMGTGGYEQYF; CDR3nt: TGCGCCAGCAGCACCATGGGGACAGGGGGCTACGAGCAGTACTTC; v_gene: TRBV5-1; d_gene: TRBD1; j_gene: TRBJ2-7; abundance: NA
CDR3aa: CSVEDAGAFF; CDR3nt: TGCAGCGTTGAAGACGCGGGAGCTTTCTTT; v_gene: TRBV29-1; d_gene: NA; j_gene: TRBJ1-1; abundance: NA
CDR3aa: CASSRDRIGGGSYEQYF; CDR3nt: TGTGCCAGCAGCCGGGACAGGATCGGCGGAGGGTCCTACGAGCAGTACTTC; v_gene: TRBV28; d_gene: TRBD1; j_gene: TRBJ2-7; abundance: NA
CDR3aa: CSASWGSGYEQYF; CDR3nt: TGCAGTGCTAGTTGGGGTAGCGGCTACGAGCAGTACTTC; v_gene: TRBV20-1; d_gene: NA; j_gene: TRBJ2-7; abundance: NA
CDR3aa: CASSPTGGPAGDTQYF; CDR3nt: TGTGCCAGCAGTCCTACAGGGGGCCCGGCGGGAGATACGCAGTATTTT; v_gene: TRBV7-3; d_gene: TRBD1; j_gene: TRBJ2-3; abundance: NA
CDR3aa: CASSPLAAYQETQYF; CDR3nt: TGTGCCAGCAGCCCCCTAGCAGCGTACCAAGAGACCCAGTACTTC; v_gene: TRBV27; d_gene: NA; j_gene: TRBJ2-5; abundance: NA
CDR3aa: CSARVGSSSYNEQFF; CDR3nt: TGCAGTGCTAGGGTGGGATCGAGCTCCTACAATGAGCAGTTCTTC; v_gene: TRBV20-1; d_gene: NA; j_gene: TRBJ2-1; abundance: NA
CDR3aa: CASGVSGSENTDTQYF; CDR3nt: TGTGCCAGCGGAGTTAGCGGGAGCGAAAACACAGATACGCAGTATTTT; v_gene: TRBV9; d_gene: TRBD2; j_gene: TRBJ2-3; abundance: NA
CDR3aa: CASSPPGGGPTNEQFF; CDR3nt: TGTGCCAGCAGTCCACCGGGGGGAGGGCCAACGAATGAGCAGTTCTTC; v_gene: TRBV11-2; d_gene: TRBD2; j_gene: TRBJ2-1; abundance: few
CDR3aa: CASSSGTLGAGSYNEQYF; CDR3nt: TGTGCCAGCAGTTCAGGGACTTTGGGGGCCGGCTCCTACAATGAGCAGTACTTC; v_gene: TRBV28; d_gene: NA; j_gene: TRBJ2-7; abundance: NA
CDR3aa: CSVEASAGGTRRYF; CDR3nt: TGCAGCGTTGAAGCCTCCGCCGGGGGGACTAGGCGGTATTTT; v_gene: TRBV29-1; d_gene: TRBD2; j_gene: TRBJ2-3; abundance: NA
CDR3aa: CASSFFQRNTDTQYF; CDR3nt: TGTGCCAGCAGCTTTTTCCAGAGAAACACAGATACGCAGTATTTT; v_gene: TRBV5-6; d_gene: NA; j_gene: TRBJ2-3; abundance: few